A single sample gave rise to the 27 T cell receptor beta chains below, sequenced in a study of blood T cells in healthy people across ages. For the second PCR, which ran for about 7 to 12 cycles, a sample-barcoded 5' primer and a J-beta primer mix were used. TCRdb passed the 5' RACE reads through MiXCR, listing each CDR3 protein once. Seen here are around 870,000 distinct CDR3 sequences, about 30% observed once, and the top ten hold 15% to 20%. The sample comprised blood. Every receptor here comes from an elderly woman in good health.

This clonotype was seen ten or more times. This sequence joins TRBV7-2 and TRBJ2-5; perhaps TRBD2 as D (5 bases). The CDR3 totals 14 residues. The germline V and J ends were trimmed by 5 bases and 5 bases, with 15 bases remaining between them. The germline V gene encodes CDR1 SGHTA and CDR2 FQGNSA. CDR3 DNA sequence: TGTGCCAGCAGCCCTCACCCCAGAGGGGAGACCCAGTACTTC. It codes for CASSPHPRGETQYF. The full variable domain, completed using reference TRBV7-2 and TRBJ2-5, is GAGVSQSPSNKVTEKGKDVELRCDPISGHTALYWYRQSLGQGLEFLIYFQGNSAPDKSGLPSDRFSAERTGGSVSTLTIQRTQQEDSAVYLCASSPHPRGETQYFGPGTRLLVL.

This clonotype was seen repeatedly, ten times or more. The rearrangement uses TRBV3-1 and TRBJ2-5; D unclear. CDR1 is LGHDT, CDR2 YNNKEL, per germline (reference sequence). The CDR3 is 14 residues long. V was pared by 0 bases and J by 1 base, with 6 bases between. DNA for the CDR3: TGTGCCAGCAGCCAAGATAGGGTCCAAGAGACCCAGTACTTC. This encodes CASSQDRVQETQYF.

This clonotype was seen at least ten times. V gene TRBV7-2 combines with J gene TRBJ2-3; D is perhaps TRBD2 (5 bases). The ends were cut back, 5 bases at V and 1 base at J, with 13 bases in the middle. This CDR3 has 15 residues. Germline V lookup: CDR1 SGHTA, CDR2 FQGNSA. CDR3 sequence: CASSRTSSGTDTQYF. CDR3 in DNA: TGTGCCAGCAGCCGAACTAGTTCCGGCACAGATACGCAGTATTTT.

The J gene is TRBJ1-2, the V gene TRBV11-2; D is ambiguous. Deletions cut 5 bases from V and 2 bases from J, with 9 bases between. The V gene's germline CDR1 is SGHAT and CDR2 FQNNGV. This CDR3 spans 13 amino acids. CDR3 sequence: CASSPPLNYGYTF. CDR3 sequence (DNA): TGTGCCAGCAGCCCACCCCTCAACTATGGCTACACCTTC.

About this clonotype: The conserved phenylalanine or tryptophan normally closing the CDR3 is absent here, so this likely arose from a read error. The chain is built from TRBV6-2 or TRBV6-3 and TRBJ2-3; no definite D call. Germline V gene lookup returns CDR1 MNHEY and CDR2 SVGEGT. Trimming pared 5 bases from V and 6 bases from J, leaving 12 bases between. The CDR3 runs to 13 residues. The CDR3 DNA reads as TGTGCCAGCAGTCCAAGGCTACCGGATACGCAGTATGTT. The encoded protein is CASSPRLPDTQYV.

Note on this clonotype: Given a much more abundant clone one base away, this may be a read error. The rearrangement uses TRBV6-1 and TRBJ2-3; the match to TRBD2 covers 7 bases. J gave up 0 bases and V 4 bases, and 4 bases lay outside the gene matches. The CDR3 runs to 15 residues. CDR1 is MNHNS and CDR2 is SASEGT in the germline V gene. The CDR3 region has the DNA TGTGCCAGCAGTGGACGGCGGGGGAGCACAGATACGCAGTATTTT. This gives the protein CASSGRRGSTDTQYF.

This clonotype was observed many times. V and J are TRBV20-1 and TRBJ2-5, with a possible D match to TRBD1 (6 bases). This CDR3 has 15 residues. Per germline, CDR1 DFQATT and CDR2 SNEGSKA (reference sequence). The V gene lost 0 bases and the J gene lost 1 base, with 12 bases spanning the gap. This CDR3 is CSARDPGAPQETQYF. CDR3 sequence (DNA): TGCAGTGCTAGAGATCCAGGGGCCCCCCAAGAGACCCAGTACTTC.

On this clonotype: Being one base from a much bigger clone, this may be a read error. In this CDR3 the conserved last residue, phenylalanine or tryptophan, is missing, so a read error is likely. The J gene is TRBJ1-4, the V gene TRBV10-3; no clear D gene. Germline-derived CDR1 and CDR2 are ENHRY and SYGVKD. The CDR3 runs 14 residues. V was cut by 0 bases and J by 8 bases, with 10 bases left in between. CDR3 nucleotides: TGTGCCATCAGTGAGTCCCAGGCGAGGGAAAAACTGTTTTCT. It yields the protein CAISESQAREKLFS.

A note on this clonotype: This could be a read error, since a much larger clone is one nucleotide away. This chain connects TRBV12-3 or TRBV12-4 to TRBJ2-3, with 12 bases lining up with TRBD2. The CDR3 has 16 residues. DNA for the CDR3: TGTGCCCGCAGTTCCCGGACTAGCGGGGTCACAGATACGCAGTATTTT. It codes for CARSSRTSGVTDTQYF.

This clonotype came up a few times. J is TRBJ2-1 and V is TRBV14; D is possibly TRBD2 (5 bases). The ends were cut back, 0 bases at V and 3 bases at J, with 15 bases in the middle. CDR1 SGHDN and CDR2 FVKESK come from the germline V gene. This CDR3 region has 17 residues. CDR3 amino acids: CASSQDSLGVGYNEQFF. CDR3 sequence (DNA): TGTGCCAGCAGCCAAGATTCTCTGGGAGTGGGCTACAATGAGCAGTTCTTC. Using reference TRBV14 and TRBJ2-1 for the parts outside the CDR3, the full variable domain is EAGVTQFPSHSVIEKGQTVTLRCDPISGHDNLYWYRRVMGKEIKFLLHFVKESKQDESGMPNNRFLAERTGGTYSTLKVQPAELEDSGVYFCASSQDSLGVGYNEQFFGPGTRLTVL.

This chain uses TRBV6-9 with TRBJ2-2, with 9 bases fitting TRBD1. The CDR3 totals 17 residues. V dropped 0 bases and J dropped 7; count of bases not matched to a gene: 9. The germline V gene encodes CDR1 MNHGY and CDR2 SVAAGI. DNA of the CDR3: TGTGCCAGCAGTTATTCGCAGGGACAGGGTTGGTTCGGGGAGCTGTTTTTT. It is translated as CASSYSQGQGWFGELFF.

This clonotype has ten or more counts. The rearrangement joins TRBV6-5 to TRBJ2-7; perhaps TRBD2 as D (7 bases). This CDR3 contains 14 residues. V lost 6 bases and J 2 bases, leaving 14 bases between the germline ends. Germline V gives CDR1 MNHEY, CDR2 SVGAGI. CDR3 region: CASRQRRGPYEQYF. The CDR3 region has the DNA TGTGCCAGCAGGCAACGGCGGGGGCCCTACGAGCAGTACTTC.

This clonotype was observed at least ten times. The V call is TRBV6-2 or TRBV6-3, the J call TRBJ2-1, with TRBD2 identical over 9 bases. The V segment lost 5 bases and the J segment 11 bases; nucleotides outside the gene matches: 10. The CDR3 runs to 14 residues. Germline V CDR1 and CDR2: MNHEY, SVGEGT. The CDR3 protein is CASSPNSGGGKQFF. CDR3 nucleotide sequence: TGTGCCAGCAGTCCAAATAGCGGGGGCGGGAAGCAGTTCTTC.

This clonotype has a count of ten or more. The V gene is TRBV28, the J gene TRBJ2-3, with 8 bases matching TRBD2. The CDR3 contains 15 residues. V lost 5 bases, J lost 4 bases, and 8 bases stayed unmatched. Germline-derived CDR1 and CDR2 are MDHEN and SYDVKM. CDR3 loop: CASSPLSGGADTQYF. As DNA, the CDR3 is TGTGCCAGCAGTCCCCTTTCGGGGGGGGCAGATACGCAGTATTTT.

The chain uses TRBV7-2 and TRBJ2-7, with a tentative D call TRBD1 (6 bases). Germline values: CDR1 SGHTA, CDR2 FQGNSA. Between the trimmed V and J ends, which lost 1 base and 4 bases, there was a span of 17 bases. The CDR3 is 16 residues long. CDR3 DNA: TGTGCCAGCAGCTTAGTGGGGGCTAGCCTTAGGTACGAGCAGTACTTC. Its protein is CASSLVGASLRYEQYF.

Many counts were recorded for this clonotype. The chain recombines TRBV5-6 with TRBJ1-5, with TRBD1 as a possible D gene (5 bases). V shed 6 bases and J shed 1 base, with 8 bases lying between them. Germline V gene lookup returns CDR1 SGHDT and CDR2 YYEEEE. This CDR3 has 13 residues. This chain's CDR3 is CASTRGSNQPQHF. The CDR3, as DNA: TGTGCCAGCACCCGGGGGAGCAATCAGCCCCAGCATTTT. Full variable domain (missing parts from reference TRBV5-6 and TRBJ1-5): DAGVTQSPTHLIKTRGQQVTLRCSPKSGHDTVSWYQQALGQGPQFIFQYYEEEERQRGNFPDRFSGHQFPNYSSELNVNALLLGDSALYLCASTRGSNQPQHFGDGTRLSIL.

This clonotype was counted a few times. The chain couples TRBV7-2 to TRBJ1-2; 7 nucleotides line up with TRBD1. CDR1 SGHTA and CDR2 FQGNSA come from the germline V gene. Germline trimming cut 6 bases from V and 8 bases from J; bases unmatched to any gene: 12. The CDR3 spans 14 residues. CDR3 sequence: CASRLGQVRGGYTF. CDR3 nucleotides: TGTGCCAGCAGACTCGGACAGGTCCGAGGAGGCTACACCTTC.

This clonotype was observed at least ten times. The CDR3 nucleotides are TGTGCCAGCAGAGGCAGAAAGGGTGAGCAGTTCTTC. It translates to CASRGRKGEQFF. The V and J genes are TRBV27 and TRBJ2-1, with D unclear. V dropped 6 bases and J dropped 9 bases, with 12 bases sitting between them. Germline values: CDR1 MNHEY, CDR2 SMNVEV (reference sequence). This CDR3 is 12 amino acids long.

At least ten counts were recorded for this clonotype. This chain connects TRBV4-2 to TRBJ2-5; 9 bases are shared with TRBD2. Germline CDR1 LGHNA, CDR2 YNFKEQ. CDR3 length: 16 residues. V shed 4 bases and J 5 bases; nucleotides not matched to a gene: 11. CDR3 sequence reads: CASSPPRAGGQETQYF. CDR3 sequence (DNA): TGTGCCAGCAGCCCCCCCCGTGCGGGGGGGCAGGAGACCCAGTACTTC.

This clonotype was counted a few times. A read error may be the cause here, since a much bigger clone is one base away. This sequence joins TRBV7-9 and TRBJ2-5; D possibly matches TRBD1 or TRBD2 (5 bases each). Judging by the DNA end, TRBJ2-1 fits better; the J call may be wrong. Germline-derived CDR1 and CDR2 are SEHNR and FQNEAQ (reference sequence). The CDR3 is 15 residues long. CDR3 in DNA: TGTGCCAGCAGCTTAGACGGGACGAGTCAAGAGACCCAGTTCTTC. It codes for CASSLDGTSQETQFF.

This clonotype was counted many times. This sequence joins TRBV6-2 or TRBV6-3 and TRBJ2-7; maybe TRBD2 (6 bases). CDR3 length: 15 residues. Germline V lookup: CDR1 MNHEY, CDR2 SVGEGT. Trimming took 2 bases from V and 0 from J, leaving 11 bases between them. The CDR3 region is CASSYGGTSSYEQYF. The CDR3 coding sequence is TGTGCCAGCAGTTACGGAGGGACGAGCTCCTACGAGCAGTACTTC.

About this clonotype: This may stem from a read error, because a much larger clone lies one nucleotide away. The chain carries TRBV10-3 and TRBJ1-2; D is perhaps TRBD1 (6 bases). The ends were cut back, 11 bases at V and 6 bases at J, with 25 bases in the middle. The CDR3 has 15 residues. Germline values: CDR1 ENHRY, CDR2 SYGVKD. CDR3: CAVTPGHILDDGYTF. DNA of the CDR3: TGTGCCGTCACTCCGGGACATATCCTTGACGATGGCTACACCTTC.

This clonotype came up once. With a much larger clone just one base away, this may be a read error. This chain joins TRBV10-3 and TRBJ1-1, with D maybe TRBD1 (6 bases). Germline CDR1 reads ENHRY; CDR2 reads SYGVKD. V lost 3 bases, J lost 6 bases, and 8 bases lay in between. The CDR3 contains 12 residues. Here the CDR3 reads CAISEGGAEAFF. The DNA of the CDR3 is TGTGCCATCAGTGAAGGGGGGGCTGAAGCTTTCTTT.

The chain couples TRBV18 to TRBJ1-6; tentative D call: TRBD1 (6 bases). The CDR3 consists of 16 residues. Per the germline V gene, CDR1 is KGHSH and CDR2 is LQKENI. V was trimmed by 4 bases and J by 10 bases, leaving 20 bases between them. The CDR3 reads CASSRNLSGGFSPLHF. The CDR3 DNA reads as TGTGCCAGCTCACGGAACCTGTCGGGGGGCTTCTCACCCCTCCACTTT.

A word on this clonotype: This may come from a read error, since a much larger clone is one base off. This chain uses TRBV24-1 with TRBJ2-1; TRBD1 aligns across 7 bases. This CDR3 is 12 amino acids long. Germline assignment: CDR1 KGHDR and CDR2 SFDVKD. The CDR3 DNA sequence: TGTACCACCAGTGATTGGACAGGAGGGCAGTTCTTC. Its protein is CTTSDWTGGQFF.

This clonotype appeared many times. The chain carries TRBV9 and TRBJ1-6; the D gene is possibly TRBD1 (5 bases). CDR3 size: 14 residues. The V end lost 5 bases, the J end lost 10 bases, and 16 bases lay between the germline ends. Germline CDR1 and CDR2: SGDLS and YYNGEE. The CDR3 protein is CASSAFQGRSPLHF. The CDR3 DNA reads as TGTGCCAGCAGTGCCTTTCAGGGCCGGTCACCCCTCCACTTT.

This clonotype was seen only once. The CDR3 loop reads CASSPGGNRETQYF. In nucleotides, the CDR3 is TGTGCCAGCAGCCCCGGGGGGAATCGGGAGACCCAGTACTTC. The rearrangement links TRBV12-3 or TRBV12-4 to TRBJ2-7; 7 bases line up with TRBD2. The DNA matches TRBJ2-5 better at its end, which makes the J call doubtful. CDR3 length: 14 amino acids.